These 23 T cell receptor beta chains came from one sample sequenced in a study of blood T cells in healthy people across ages. A sample-barcoded 5' primer and a J-beta primer mix were used in a second PCR of roughly 7 to 11 cycles. TCRdb called the 5' RACE reads again in MiXCR, with one record for every CDR3 protein. Of approximately 830,000 distinct CDR3 sequences detected, roughly 60% appear once; the ten largest clones hold about 30%. Sequencing was performed on blood. Every receptor here comes from a man under 40 in good health.

The J gene is TRBJ2-7, the V gene TRBV3-1, with 9 nucleotides matching TRBD1. Germline values: CDR1 LGHDT, CDR2 YNNKEL (reference sequence). V was pared by 0 bases and J by 1 base, with 4 bases of the junction left unmatched. The CDR3 is made up of 16 amino acids. The CDR3 sequence is CASSQDAGQGSYEQYF. The CDR3 DNA reads as TGTGCCAGCAGCCAAGACGCGGGACAGGGATCCTACGAGCAGTACTTC.

V usage is TRBV6-2 or TRBV6-3 and J usage is TRBJ2-3; possible D gene TRBD1, 5 bases. Trimming took 1 base from V and 3 from J, leaving 14 bases between them. The CDR3 has 16 amino acids. CDR1 and CDR2 (germline): MNHEY, SVGEGT. CDR3 sequence (DNA): TGTGCCAGCAGTTACTGGACAAGCAGAAGGACAGATACGCAGTATTTT. Translating it yields CASSYWTSRRTDTQYF.

The CDR3 loop is CASRRTGAQGDGYTF. CDR3 nucleotide sequence: TGTGCCAGCAGAAGGACAGGGGCGCAGGGTGATGGCTACACCTTC. The chain couples TRBV27 to TRBJ1-2, with 9 bases aligning to TRBD1. V lost 6 bases and J lost 6; bases outside the gene matches: 11. Per the germline V gene, CDR1 is MNHEY and CDR2 is SMNVEV (reference sequence). The CDR3 runs to 15 residues.

This clonotype was detected once. At one end the junction does not follow the germline gene, possibly because of a read error. The chain is built from TRBV2 and TRBJ2-1; 12 nucleotides align to TRBD2. CDR1 and CDR2 (germline): SNHLY, FYNNEI. CDR3 length: 17 amino acids. The CDR3 nucleotides read TGTGCCAGCAGTCGACTAGCGGGGGCCGCCTCCTACAATGGGCAGTTCTTC. It yields the protein CASSRLAGAASYNGQFF. The full variable domain, rest sourced from reference TRBV2 and TRBJ2-1, is EPEVTQTPSHQVTQMGQEVILRCVPISNHLYFYWYRQILGQKVEFLVSFYNNEISEKSEIFDDQFSVERPDGSNFTLKIRSTKLEDSAMYFCASSRLAGAASYNGQFFGPGTRLTVL.

This clonotype has only a few counts. This chain joins TRBV4-3 and TRBJ2-1, with D hard to call. This CDR3 is built from 13 residues. The V end was cut by 0 bases, the J end by 8 bases, with 8 bases between. Germline V lookup: CDR1 LGHNA, CDR2 YSLEER. In DNA, the CDR3 is TGCGCCAGCAGCCAAGATTGGCAGGATGAGCAGTTCTTC. Protein sequence: CASSQDWQDEQFF.

Worth noting for this clonotype: A junction boundary mismatches the germline segment, possibly from a read error. The CDR3 spells CASSLGGRESQYF. The CDR3 bases are TGTGCTAGCAGCTTAGGAGGGCGGGAGTCGCAGTATTTT. This chain connects TRBV7-7 to TRBJ2-3; TRBD2 agrees at 7 bases. CDR1 and CDR2 from the germline V gene are SSHAT and FNYEAQ (reference sequence). The length of the CDR3 is 13 residues.

This clonotype was detected a few times. V gene TRBV11-1 combines with J gene TRBJ2-5; tentative D call: TRBD2 (5 bases). The CDR3 spans 15 residues. The V end was cut by 5 bases, the J end by 0 bases, with 13 bases between. CDR1 SGHAT and CDR2 FQDESV come from the germline V gene (reference sequence). CDR3 region: CASSPRQRYQETQYF. CDR3 sequence (DNA): TGTGCCAGCAGCCCCCGGCAGCGGTACCAAGAGACCCAGTACTTC.

This clonotype appeared a few times. V and J are TRBV7-2 and TRBJ2-5; 10 bases agree with TRBD1. CDR3 length: 15 amino acids. J was trimmed by 5 bases and V by 5 bases; bases with no gene match: 8. Germline CDR1 and CDR2: SGHTA and FQGNSA. The CDR3: CASSVRGQGVETQYF. DNA for the CDR3: TGTGCCAGCAGCGTACGCGGACAGGGGGTTGAGACCCAGTACTTC.

This CDR3 is CASSREGGPVNEQFF. The CDR3 DNA is TGCGCCAGCAGCCGAGAGGGGGGGCCGGTCAATGAGCAGTTCTTC. The chain couples TRBV4-3 to TRBJ2-1, with TRBD2 as a possible D gene (7 bases). CDR1 and CDR2 from the germline V gene are LGHNA and YSLEER. The CDR3 is 15 residues long. V gave up 4 bases and J gave up 6 bases, with 16 bases separating them.

V gene TRBV6-5 combines with J gene TRBJ2-5; D is perhaps TRBD1 (6 bases). The CDR3 spans 11 residues. V was trimmed by 6 bases and J by 4 bases, leaving 6 bases between them. Per germline, CDR1 MNHEY and CDR2 SVGAGI. CDR3 sequence (DNA): TGTGCCAGCAGGACAGGAGAGACCCAGTACTTC. This codes for CASRTGETQYF.

The J gene is TRBJ2-6, the V gene TRBV29-1; 8 positions agree with TRBD1. Trimming removed 2 bases from V and 4 bases from J; junction bases left unmatched: 4. This CDR3 has 15 residues. In germline, CDR1 is SQVTM, CDR2 ANQGSEA. The CDR3 region has the DNA TGCAGCGTTGAAAGGACAGGGTACGGGGCCAACGTCCTGACTTTC. Amino acid sequence: CSVERTGYGANVLTF.

This chain links TRBV29-1 with TRBJ2-3, with a weak D call TRBD2 (6 bases). The V end lost 2 bases, the J end lost 4 bases, and 13 bases lay between the germline ends. The CDR3 covers 14 residues. Germline V CDR1 and CDR2: SQVTM, ANQGSEA. This CDR3 is CSVEPGGSPDTQYF. The CDR3 DNA reads TGCAGCGTTGAACCTGGAGGGTCGCCAGATACGCAGTATTTT.

This rearrangement joins TRBV6-5 to TRBJ1-1; TRBD1 agrees at 9 bases. V lost 8 bases and J lost 1; bases outside the gene matches: 8. Germline V gives CDR1 MNHEY, CDR2 SVGAGI. The CDR3 covers 15 residues. CDR3 residues: CASCNPGQGNTEAFF. The CDR3 DNA is TGTGCCAGCTGTAACCCGGGACAGGGGAACACTGAAGCTTTCTTT.

This clonotype was seen ten or more times. The chain employs TRBV6-2 or TRBV6-3 and TRBJ2-7; 10 bases line up with TRBD1. CDR3 length: 13 amino acids. Germline values: CDR1 MNHEY, CDR2 SVGEGT. Germline trimming cut 2 bases from V and 5 bases from J; bases unmatched to any gene: 0. This chain's CDR3 is CASSYDRGHEQYF. In DNA, the CDR3 is TGTGCCAGCAGTTACGACAGGGGGCACGAGCAGTACTTC.

Note on this clonotype: A read error may account for a junction end that differs from germline. The V call is TRBV5-1, the J call TRBJ2-5; a weak D match, TRBD2 (6 bases). Germline V gene lookup returns CDR1 SGHRS and CDR2 YFSETQ. This CDR3 comprises 13 residues. CDR3 nucleotide sequence: TGCGCCGGCAGCGTGGCTGGGGGGGAGACCCAGTACTTC. Translation: CAGSVAGGETQYF.

The chain employs TRBV12-3 or TRBV12-4 and TRBJ2-3, with TRBD1 as a possible D gene (5 bases). This CDR3 comprises 12 residues. V lost 5 bases, J lost 7 bases, and 10 bases lay in between. The CDR3 DNA reads as TGTGCCAGCAGTCCCACAGGCTATACGCAGTATTTT. Translating gives CASSPTGYTQYF.

This chain connects TRBV6-5 to TRBJ2-7; 8 positions match TRBD2. Gene TRBJ2-5 matches the end of the DNA better, so the J call may be wrong. The CDR3 length is 17 residues. Germline CDR1 and CDR2: MNHEY and SVGAGI. DNA of the CDR3: TGTGCCAGCAGTTACTCCGCGGGACTAGGGGGGCCAGAGACCCAGTACTTC. It is translated as CASSYSAGLGGPETQYF.

The V call is TRBV5-1, the J call TRBJ2-6, with D perhaps matching TRBD2 (6 bases). The CDR3 has 21 amino acids. CDR1 and CDR2 from the germline V gene are SGHRS and YFSETQ. Trimming shortened V by 6 bases and J by 0 bases, and 28 bases separated the two germline ends. The CDR3 sequence: CASTPRGSSGSKNSGANVLTF. The DNA for the CDR3 is TGCGCCAGCACTCCCCGGGGGTCGAGCGGCAGTAAAAACTCTGGGGCCAACGTCCTGACTTTC.

The chain links TRBV6-6 to TRBJ2-5; 10 nucleotides agree with TRBD2. V lost 0 bases and J lost 2; bases outside the gene matches: 6. Germline lookup yields CDR1 MNHNY and CDR2 SVGAGI (reference sequence). This CDR3 region has 17 residues. CDR3 in amino acids: CASSYSQRGGRQETQYF. DNA for the CDR3: TGTGCCAGCAGTTACTCTCAGCGGGGGGGCCGTCAAGAGACCCAGTACTTC.

This chain connects TRBV7-6 to TRBJ2-3; 9 positions match TRBD2. The CDR3 sequence is 16 residues long. Trimming at V came to 6 bases and at J to 6 bases, leaving 13 bases not matched to a gene. Per the germline V gene, CDR1 is SGHVS and CDR2 is FNYEAQ. DNA for the CDR3: TGTGCCAGCAGTCCCCTGCGGGGGGGAAACTATGATACGCAGTATTTT. The encoded protein is CASSPLRGGNYDTQYF.

The rearrangement links TRBV3-1 to TRBJ2-4; D remains ambiguous. TRBJ2-7 explains the end of the DNA better; the J call may be wrong. This CDR3 contains 15 residues. Germline values: CDR1 LGHDT, CDR2 YNNKEL (reference sequence). The CDR3 reads CASSQDSLVSSEQYF. Written as DNA, the CDR3 is TGTGCCAGCAGCCAAGACTCGCTAGTTTCTTCCGAGCAGTACTTC.

The sample holds a few counts of this clonotype. This rearrangement joins TRBV7-8 to TRBJ2-5; D unresolved. The CDR3 is 15 amino acids. The germline CDR1 and CDR2 sequences are SGHVS and FQNEAQ. V was pared by 1 base and J by 1 base, with 10 bases between. The CDR3 bases are TGTGCCAGCAGCTTAGTCGCTGGGTTCCAAGAGACCCAGTACTTC. Its protein product is CASSLVAGFQETQYF. Looking up the rest from reference TRBV7-8 and TRBJ2-5 gives the full variable domain: GAGVSQSPRYKVAKRGQDVALRCDPISGHVSLFWYQQALGQGPEFLTYFQNEAQLDKSGLPSDRFFAERPEGSVSTLKIQRTQQEDSAVYLCASSLVAGFQETQYFGPGTRLLVL.

The chain is built from TRBV4-2 and TRBJ1-2; 11 bases agree with TRBD1. With 5 bases clipped from V and 7 bases from J, the junction kept 18 bases outside the gene matches. CDR1 is LGHNA and CDR2 is YNFKEQ in the germline V gene. The CDR3 is made up of 18 amino acids. CDR3 amino acids: CASSLPVGQGAVSGGYTF. In DNA form, the CDR3 reads TGTGCCAGCAGCTTACCGGTTGGACAGGGGGCCGTATCGGGTGGCTACACCTTC.